This entry is about one TCR beta chain. The data derive from a study of CD8+CD57+ T cells in acquired aplastic anemia. Researchers used genomic DNA as the template to profile TCR beta VDJ and CDR3. TCRdb ran MiXCR on the reads and lists one entry per CDR3 protein. The data show 250,000 to 300,000 distinct CDR3 sequences, approximately 60% seen once. Sequencing was done on patients that had shown CD8+CD57+ cell expansion by flow cytometry. This receptor was taken from a human donor with aplastic anemia. Sequencing was performed on sorted CD4+, CD8+, or CD8+CD57+ T cells (not recorded which) from PBMCs.

CDR3 DNA sequence: TGTGCCAGCGGCTGGGGGGGAAGCACAGATACGCAGTATTTT. Translated, it gives CASGWGGSTDTQYF. The rearrangement links TRBV9 to TRBJ2-3; 7 bases are a match to TRBD2. V was clipped by 7 bases and J by 0 bases; unmatched bases: 5. The length of the CDR3 is 14 residues. The germline V gene has CDR1 SGDLS and CDR2 YYNGEE.